A few counts support the clone carrying this T cell receptor (beta chain). As yet, its antigen is unknown. This sample was taken from a study of cytomegalovirus exposure and HLA in healthy donors. Overall study: The Caucasian-associated ancestry cluster held over 65% of 300 to 500 genotyped donors. Study-wide findings and caveats: Other equally common chains were less clonally expanded than HLA-associated TCR beta chains, a later analysis showed. The classifier, whose performance was assessed in both the original and validation cohorts, reportedly diagnosed cytomegalovirus status with high specificity and sensitivity.

CDR1 and CDR2 (germline): MGHRA, YSYEKL. The trim removed 4 bases at V and 1 base at J, leaving 12 bases unmatched. The CDR3 spans 17 residues. Though probably carrying unrecorded immune exposures, donors were nominally healthy at sampling. With 60 Vbeta and 13 Jbeta primers, the PCR was carried out. Generated by immunoSEQ multiplex PCR, the TCRdb table keeps only in-frame clones and is missing some. The sample includes about 160,000 clones, approximately 78% of them seen just once. Sequenced material: PBMCs. The clonotype comes from a woman in her 40s in good health and CMV-seronegative. V usage is TRBV4-1 and J usage is TRBJ1-1; the match to TRBD1 covers 7 bases. The CDR3 nucleotides read TGCGCCAGCAGCCGACTCCCTAGAACAGGGGAGAACACTGAAGCTTTCTTT. It codes for CASSRLPRTGENTEAFF.